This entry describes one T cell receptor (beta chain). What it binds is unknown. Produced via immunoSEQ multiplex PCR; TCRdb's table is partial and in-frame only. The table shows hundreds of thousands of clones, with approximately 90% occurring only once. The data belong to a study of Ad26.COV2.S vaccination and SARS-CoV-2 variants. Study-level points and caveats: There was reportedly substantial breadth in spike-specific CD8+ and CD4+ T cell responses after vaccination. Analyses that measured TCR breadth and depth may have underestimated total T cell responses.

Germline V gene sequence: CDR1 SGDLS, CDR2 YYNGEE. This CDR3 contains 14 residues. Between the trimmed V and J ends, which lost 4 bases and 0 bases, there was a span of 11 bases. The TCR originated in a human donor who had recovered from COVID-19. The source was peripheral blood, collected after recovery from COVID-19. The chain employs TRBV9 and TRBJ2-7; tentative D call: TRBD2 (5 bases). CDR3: CASSPLGSSYEQYF. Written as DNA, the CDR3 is TGTGCCAGCAGCCCCCTTGGGAGCTCCTACGAGCAGTACTTC.